The sequence of this TCR beta chain was determined in a study of blood T cell repertoires in COVID-19. Study context: Both acute and convalescent COVID-19 samples were obtained from the United States, Italy and Spain. From T cells, B-cell-depleted T cells, or PBMCs came the material, which was cDNA or gDNA.

Per germline, CDR1 KGHDR and CDR2 SFDVKD. V gave up 8 bases and J gave up 5 bases; unmatched junction bases: 5. CDR3 length: 14 amino acids. The protocol was immunoSEQ multiplex PCR, while the TCRdb copy is restricted to in-frame clones and leaves out a portion. In the table there are 45,000 to 55,000 clones, approximately 80% of which are singletons. This clone was seen at least ten times. The genes are TRBV24-1 and TRBJ2-1; TRBD1 matches at 10 bases. The sample comprised peripheral blood. The sequence derives from a human donor with active or convalescent COVID-19. The donor label of this sample is uncertain. CDR3 residues: CATISGTGDNEQFF. The DNA of the CDR3 is TGTGCCACCATATCCGGGACAGGGGACAATGAGCAGTTCTTC.